A single TCR beta chain is shown here with its context. The antigen remains undetermined. This sample is part of a study of siplizumab effects on memory and regulatory T cells. Notes on the study in general: Naive T cell populations appeared to exhibit greater diversity than memory cells and appeared to be major alloresponse contributors.

Sequenced by immunoSEQ multiplex PCR; TCRdb stores in-frame clones only, minus some. The data hold over 90,000 clones, with 80% to 95% observed a single time. CDR3 size: 14 residues. With 7 bases removed from V and 4 bases from J, the gap between germline ends came to 14 bases. Germline CDR1 LNHDA, CDR2 SQIVND (reference sequence). This sequence was found in a human donor in good health. Material: CD4+ T cells sorted from blood. V and J are TRBV19 and TRBJ1-5; no clear D. The CDR3 region is CASKLFGSNQPQHF. The DNA for the CDR3 is TGTGCCAGTAAGCTCTTCGGGTCAAATCAGCCCCAGCATTTT.